Listed below are T cell receptor beta chains from one sample, sequenced in a study of T cells in Graves' hyperthyroidism and ophthalmopathy. TCRdb independently ran MiXCR on the multiplex PCR reads; one entry per CDR3 protein. Counted here are about 590,000 distinct CDR3 sequences, 15% to 17% occurring once; the ten biggest clones make up less than 9.5%. Specimen: blood. These receptor sequences come from a woman aged 25 to 39 with Graves' hyperthyroidism. CDR3s include the opening cysteine and the closing phenylalanine or tryptophan. Fields, in order: CDR3 length, J gene, V gene, D gene, clone size, CDR3 protein, CDR3 DNA. D genes are given only for firm matches. For some rows the clone size is stated as once, few or many, or as a class when expanded; others skip it.

16 TRBJ2-1 TRBV7-9 TRBD2 many CASSTSERGSYNEQFF TGTGCCAGCAGCACTAGCGAGAGGGGCTCCTACAATGAGCAGTTCTTC
14 TRBJ2-3 TRBV5-1 . many CASSLDLLADTQYF TGCGCCAGCAGCTTGGACCTTCTAGCAGATACGCAGTATTTT
15 TRBJ1-1 TRBV11-2 TRBD1 many CASSLWDSQNTEAFF TGTGCCAGCAGCTTATGGGACAGCCAGAACACTGAAGCTTTCTTT
15 TRBJ1-3 TRBV15 . few CATSRTGQPGNTIYF TGTGCCACCAGCAGAACCGGACAGCCTGGAAACACCATATATTTT
14 TRBJ1-1 TRBV10-3 . many CAISDHEDRTEAFF TGTGCCATCAGTGATCACGAGGATCGGACTGAAGCTTTCTTT
13 TRBJ2-7 TRBV19 . few CASASGLSYEQYF TGTGCCAGTGCCTCAGGGCTCTCCTACGAGCAGTACTTC
13 TRBJ1-1 TRBV6-5 . few CASRRGVRLEAFF TGTGCCAGCAGGAGGGGAGTTCGTTTAGAAGCTTTCTTT
15 TRBJ1-2 TRBV27 . many CASTKRRGAEYGYTF TGTGCCAGCACCAAACGGCGGGGGGCGGAATATGGCTACACCTTC
15 TRBJ2-7 TRBV5-1 . many CASSLGQTSSYEQYF TGCGCCAGCAGCTTGGGGCAGACCAGCTCCTACGAGCAGTACTTC
21 TRBJ2-1 TRBV12-5 TRBD1 many CASGLDRDRGVGGKLYNEQFF TGTGCTAGTGGTTTGGACCGGGACAGGGGTGTTGGGGGCAAGCTCTACAATGAGCAGTTCTTC
14 TRBJ1-5 TRBV11-2 . many CASSLGGGYQPQHF TGTGCCAGCAGCTTAGGAGGGGGTTATCAGCCCCAGCATTTT
12 TRBJ2-1 TRBV7-9 . . CASSLGFEEQFF TGTGCCAGCAGCTTAGGCTTTGAGGAGCAGTTCTTC
18 TRBJ1-4 TRBV7-2 . many CASSLRSVATLTNEKLFF TGTGCCAGCAGCTTAAGGAGCGTGGCGACCTTGACTAATGAAAAACTGTTTTTT
15 TRBJ2-3 TRBV10-3 TRBD2 . CAISPRTSDTDTQYF TGTGCCATCAGTCCCAGGACTAGTGACACAGATACGCAGTATTTT
15 TRBJ2-1 TRBV15 TRBD2 few CATRSYGLASNEQFF TGTGCCACCAGGTCGTATGGACTAGCATCCAATGAGCAGTTCTTC
12 TRBJ2-5 TRBV29-1 . many CSVGGWGETQYF TGCAGCGTTGGGGGGTGGGGTGAGACCCAGTACTTC
13 TRBJ1-1 TRBV30 . many CAWTPQVSTEAFF TGTGCCTGGACGCCCCAGGTTAGCACTGAAGCTTTCTTT
19 TRBJ2-1 TRBV7-3 . few CASSLTGVGTSPPYNEQFF TGTGCCAGCAGCTTAACTGGCGTAGGAACTAGCCCACCGTACAATGAGCAGTTCTTC
13 TRBJ2-7 TRBV7-2 . many CASSLSREREQYF TGTGCCAGCAGCTTATCAAGGGAGCGCGAGCAGTACTTC
18 TRBJ2-1 TRBV20-1 TRBD2 many CSARDLVYSGSGSNEQFF TGCAGTGCTAGAGATCTAGTCTATAGCGGGAGTGGGTCCAATGAGCAGTTCTTC
15 TRBJ2-7 TRBV9 TRBD1 . CASSLARTGNDEQHF TGTGCCAGCAGCTTAGCGCGGACAGGGAATGACGAGCAGCACTTC
17 TRBJ2-7 TRBV7-9 TRBD2 few CASSGGTSGSTLGEQYF TGTGCCAGCAGCGGGGGGACTAGCGGGAGTACCTTGGGGGAGCAGTACTTC
15 TRBJ1-1 TRBV20-1 TRBD1 many CSAQRTGGWYTEAFF TGCAGTGCTCAACGAACAGGGGGATGGTACACTGAAGCTTTCTTT
14 TRBJ1-5 TRBV6-2/TRBV6-3 . many CASSYATGIQPQHF TGTGCCAGCAGTTACGCCACAGGGATTCAGCCCCAGCATTTT
13 TRBJ1-1 TRBV20-1 . . CSASPGLGTEAFF TGCAGTGCTAGTCCAGGGTTGGGAACTGAAGCTTTCTTT
14 TRBJ1-1 TRBV6-2/TRBV6-3 . . CASSRGSSNTEAFF TGTGCCAGCAGTCGGGGGTCCTCGAACACTGAAGCTTTCTTT
14 TRBJ1-5 TRBV5-1 . few CASSPGQFDQPQHF TGCGCCAGCAGCCCCGGACAGTTCGATCAGCCCCAGCATTTT
14 TRBJ2-3 TRBV2 TRBD1 many CASTTGQGPDTQYF TGTGCCAGCACCACAGGACAGGGCCCAGATACGCAGTATTTT
15 TRBJ2-3 TRBV7-2 TRBD2 many CASSLRTRSTDTQYF TGTGCCAGCAGCTTAAGGACTAGAAGCACAGATACGCAGTATTTT
12 TRBJ1-1 TRBV20-1 . . CSARRGETEAFF TGCAGTGCTAGGAGGGGGGAGACTGAAGCTTTCTTT
14 TRBJ1-4 TRBV7-9 . once CASSPPAFNEKLFF TGTGCCAGCAGCCCACCTGCCTTTAATGAAAAACTGTTTTTT
13 TRBJ2-7 TRBV7-8 TRBD1 . CASSWDRRDEQYF TGTGCCAGCAGCTGGGACAGACGCGACGAGCAGTACTTC
13 TRBJ1-1 TRBV29-1 . many CSVEGGLFSEAFF TGCAGCGTTGAAGGGGGGCTCTTTTCTGAAGCTTTCTTT
19 TRBJ2-7 TRBV12-3/TRBV12-4 TRBD1 many CASKLSGGLTGQGYDEQYF TGTGCCAGCAAACTATCAGGCGGACTTACGGGACAGGGATATGACGAGCAGTACTTC
14 TRBJ2-3 TRBV6-1 . few CASSRAPSADTQYF TGTGCCAGCAGTCGAGCTCCTTCAGCGGATACGCAGTATTTT
13 TRBJ2-2 TRBV27 . many CASSLGDTGELFF TGTGCCAGCAGCTTAGGAGACACCGGGGAGCTGTTTTTT
14 TRBJ2-2 TRBV7-9 . few CASSLGDRTGELFF TGTGCCAGCAGCTTGGGAGATCGTACCGGGGAGCTGTTTTTT
16 TRBJ2-3 TRBV6-1 TRBD2 many CASSRGDGRERDTQYF TGTGCCAGCAGTCGGGGGGACGGGAGGGAGAGAGATACGCAGTATTTT
16 TRBJ1-5 TRBV5-4 TRBD1 . CASGRRGTGENQPQHF TGTGCCAGCGGCCGAAGAGGGACAGGGGAAAATCAGCCCCAGCATTTT
13 TRBJ2-5 TRBV5-1 . many CASSGAGVETQYF TGCGCCAGCAGCGGTGCCGGGGTGGAGACCCAGTACTTC